The 14 T cell receptor beta chains below all came from one sample that was sequenced in a study of T cells in Graves' hyperthyroidism and ophthalmopathy. Amplified TCR beta CDR3 regions came from RNA transcripts. The HTBI set primed first-round TCR CDR3 RT-PCR. MiXCR, run by TCRdb on the multiplex PCR reads, gives a single entry per CDR3 protein. This sample carries about 770,000 distinct CDR3 sequences, about 17% of them seen once, and the ten largest clones take 16%. Sequencing used blood. These receptors were taken from a woman in her fifties or sixties with Graves' hyperthyroidism that later progressed to Graves' ophthalmopathy.

The gene calls are TRBV28 and TRBJ1-6, with D possibly being TRBD1 (5 bases). Germline V lookup: CDR1 MDHEN, CDR2 SYDVKM. The CDR3 spans 16 residues. With 6 bases removed from V and 0 bases from J, the gap between germline ends came to 12 bases. The CDR3 loop reads CASRQWGGSYNSPLHF. The CDR3 DNA is TGTGCCAGCAGGCAATGGGGGGGCTCCTATAATTCACCCCTCCACTTT.

This clonotype has only a few counts. The chain recombines TRBV7-9 with TRBJ2-2, with unresolved D. Trimming took 4 bases from V and 4 from J, leaving 16 bases between them. CDR1 SEHNR and CDR2 FQNEAQ come from the germline V gene (reference sequence). This CDR3 comprises 16 residues. This chain's CDR3 is CASSSEPLMGTGELFF. The CDR3, as DNA: TGTGCCAGCAGCTCGGAGCCCCTAATGGGCACCGGGGAGCTGTTTTTT.

Many counts were recorded for this clonotype. This sequence joins TRBV18 and TRBJ2-2, with D maybe TRBD1 (6 bases). Trimming took off 0 bases at V and 2 bases at J, with 7 bases between the two ends. In germline, CDR1 is KGHSH, CDR2 LQKENI. CDR3 size: 15 residues. The CDR3 protein is CASSPPGHNTGELFF. CDR3 nucleotides: TGTGCCAGCTCACCACCGGGACACAACACCGGGGAGCTGTTTTTT.

J is TRBJ2-7 and V is TRBV5-4; no clear D. V lost 3 bases, J lost 1 base, and 8 bases lay in between. From germline, CDR1 is SGHNT and CDR2 YYREEE (reference sequence). This CDR3 comprises 13 residues. CDR3: CASSSGNSYEQYF. The CDR3 nucleotides are TGTGCCAGCAGCTCAGGTAATTCCTACGAGCAGTACTTC.

This clonotype was observed at least ten times. V is TRBV27 and J is TRBJ2-5; D is unresolved. Deletions cut 3 bases from V and 5 bases from J, with 13 bases between. The CDR3 runs 14 residues. The germline CDR1 and CDR2 sequences are MNHEY and SMNVEV (reference sequence). This CDR3 reads CASSLAPWTETQYF. The CDR3 coding sequence is TGTGCCAGCAGTTTGGCACCGTGGACGGAGACCCAGTACTTC.

This chain connects TRBV19 to TRBJ1-5, with D unclear. CDR1 LNHDA and CDR2 SQIVND come from the germline V gene (reference sequence). The V gene lost 4 bases and the J gene lost 6 bases, with 10 bases spanning the gap. CDR3 length: 13 residues. The CDR3 here is CASSTEGLQPQHF. CDR3 DNA: TGTGCCAGTAGTACCGAAGGGCTTCAGCCCCAGCATTTT.

This clonotype was seen ten or more times. The gene calls are TRBV5-1 and TRBJ2-3; 8 nucleotides align to TRBD2. CDR3 length equals 16 residues. The germline CDR1 and CDR2 sequences are SGHRS and YFSETQ. The V and J ends lost 0 bases and 0 bases, in that order; junction bases with no gene match: 3. In DNA form, the CDR3 reads TGCGCCAGCAGCTTGGCCGCGGGGGGTAGCACAGATACGCAGTATTTT. Its translation is CASSLAAGGSTDTQYF.

This clonotype was seen a few times. This chain joins TRBV6-5 and TRBJ2-2, with no clear D. The V end was cut by 2 bases, the J end by 3 bases, with 13 bases between. The CDR3 is made up of 16 amino acids. CDR1 is MNHEY, CDR2 SVGAGI, per germline. This chain's CDR3 is CASSYPLDWYTGELFF. The CDR3 nucleotides are TGTGCCAGCAGTTACCCCCTTGACTGGTACACCGGGGAGCTGTTTTTT.

This clonotype was seen ten or more times. The chain carries TRBV18 and TRBJ2-7, with D perhaps matching TRBD2 (6 bases). V lost 1 base, J lost 0 bases, and 13 bases lay in between. The germline V gene encodes CDR1 KGHSH and CDR2 LQKENI. This CDR3 is 16 amino acids long. The CDR3 DNA follows: TGTGCCAGCTCACCACTTCGTCGGACTAACTCCTACGAGCAGTACTTC. Translating it yields CASSPLRRTNSYEQYF. The full variable domain, its missing parts supplied by reference TRBV18 and TRBJ2-7, is NAGVMQNPRHLVRRRGQEARLRCSPMKGHSHVYWYRQLPEEGLKFMVYLQKENIIDESGMPKERFSAEFPKEGPSILRIQQVVRGDSAAYFCASSPLRRTNSYEQYFGPGTRLTVT.

This clonotype came up many times. The CDR3 loop is CASKKGLAGNTIYF. The CDR3 bases are TGTGCCAGCAAGAAGGGACTCGCTGGAAACACCATATATTTT. This sequence joins TRBV12-3 or TRBV12-4 and TRBJ1-3; D might be TRBD1 (5 bases). V was trimmed by 7 bases and J by 2 bases, leaving 12 bases between them. The CDR3 extends over 14 amino acids.

About this clonotype: Just one base apart from a much larger clone, this may be a read error. This rearrangement joins TRBV11-2 to TRBJ1-3; tentative D call: TRBD1 (5 bases). CDR1 SGHAT and CDR2 FQNNGV come from the germline V gene. This CDR3 has 14 residues. V lost 7 bases, J lost 0 bases, and 10 bases lay in between. The CDR3 DNA is TGTGCCAGCAACCACGACAGCTCTGGAAACACCATATATTTT. This gives the protein CASNHDSSGNTIYF.

This clonotype was seen repeatedly, ten times or more. The CDR3 DNA reads as TGTGCCAGCAGGGGAGCGGGGGGGTACAATGAGCAGTTCTTC. It translates to CASRGAGGYNEQFF. This rearrangement joins TRBV7-2 to TRBJ2-1; 10 bases agree with TRBD2. J lost 4 bases, V lost 6 bases, and 3 bases had no gene match. The germline V gene encodes CDR1 SGHTA and CDR2 FQGNSA. The CDR3 is 14 residues long.

This clonotype has ten or more counts. The gene calls are TRBV20-1 and TRBJ2-7; 9 positions match TRBD2. Germline V gene lookup returns CDR1 DFQATT and CDR2 SNEGSKA (reference sequence). This CDR3 spans 15 amino acids. The V and J ends lost 0 bases and 4 bases, in that order; junction bases with no gene match: 7. DNA for the CDR3: TGCAGTGCTAGAGATCTCGGCGGGGGGGCATACGAGCAGTACTTC. It codes for CSARDLGGGAYEQYF.

This clonotype has only a few counts. The chain uses TRBV3-1 and TRBJ1-2, with D perhaps TRBD1 (6 bases). Per germline, CDR1 LGHDT and CDR2 YNNKEL (reference sequence). V was pared by 1 base and J by 5 bases, with 17 bases between. The CDR3 consists of 16 residues. CDR3 region: CASSQVVDSLSYGYTF. The CDR3 DNA follows: TGTGCCAGCAGCCAAGTGGTGGACAGTCTGTCGTATGGCTACACCTTC. The full variable domain, rest sourced from reference TRBV3-1 and TRBJ1-2, is DTAVSQTPKYLVTQMGNDKSIKCEQNLGHDTMYWYKQDSKKFLKIMFSYNNKELIINETVPNRFSPKSPDKAHLNLHINSLELGDSAVYFCASSQVVDSLSYGYTFGSGTRLTVV.